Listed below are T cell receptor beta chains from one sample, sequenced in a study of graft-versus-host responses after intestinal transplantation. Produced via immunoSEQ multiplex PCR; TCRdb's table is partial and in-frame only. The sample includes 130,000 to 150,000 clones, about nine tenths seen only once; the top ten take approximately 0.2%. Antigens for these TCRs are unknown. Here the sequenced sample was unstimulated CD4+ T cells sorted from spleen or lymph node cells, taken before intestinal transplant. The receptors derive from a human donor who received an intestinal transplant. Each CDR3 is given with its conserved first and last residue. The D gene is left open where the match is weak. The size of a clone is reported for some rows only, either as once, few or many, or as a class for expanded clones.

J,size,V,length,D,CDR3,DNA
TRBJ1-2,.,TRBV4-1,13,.,CASSRGPNYGYTF,TGCGCCAGCAGCCGAGGACCTAACTATGGCTACACCTTC
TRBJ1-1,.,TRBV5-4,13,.,CASSLALRTEAFF,TGTGCCAGCAGCTTGGCCCTGCGAACTGAAGCTTTCTTT
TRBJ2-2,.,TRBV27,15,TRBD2,CASSLETSQFSELFF,TGTGCCAGCAGTTTGGAGACTAGCCAATTTTCGGAGCTGTTTTTT
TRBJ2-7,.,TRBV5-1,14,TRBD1,CASSLVGTGDEQYF,TGCGCCAGCAGCTTGGTAGGGACAGGGGACGAGCAGTACTTC
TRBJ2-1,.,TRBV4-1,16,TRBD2,CASSQARTSGRFEQFF,TGCGCCAGCAGCCAAGCCAGAACTAGCGGGAGGTTCGAGCAGTTCTTC
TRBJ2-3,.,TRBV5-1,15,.,CASSSNQASTDTQYF,TGCGCCAGCAGCTCCAATCAGGCTAGCACAGATACGCAGTATTTT
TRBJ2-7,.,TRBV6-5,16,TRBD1,CASSYLPGQGAGEQYF,TGTGCCAGCAGTTATCTCCCCGGACAGGGGGCAGGCGAGCAGTACTTC
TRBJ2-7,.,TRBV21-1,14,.,CASRETSGRGEQYF,TGTGCCAGCAGGGAGACTAGCGGGAGGGGCGAGCAGTACTTC
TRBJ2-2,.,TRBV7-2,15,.,CASSLRGANTGELFF,TGTGCCAGCAGCCTTCGCGGGGCTAACACCGGGGAGCTGTTTTTT
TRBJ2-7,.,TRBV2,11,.,CASTAGYEQYF,TGTGCCAGCACCGCCGGCTACGAGCAGTACTTC
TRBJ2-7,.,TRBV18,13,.,CASSPSGTRQQYF,TGTGCCAGCTCACCTTCCGGGACAAGGCAGCAGTACTTC
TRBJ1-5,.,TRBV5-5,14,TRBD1,CASSLQGDHQPQHF,TGTGCCAGCAGCCTACAGGGGGACCATCAGCCCCAGCATTTT
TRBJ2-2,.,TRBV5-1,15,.,CASSLGVGNTGELFF,TGCGCCAGCAGCTTGGGAGTGGGGAACACCGGGGAGCTGTTTTTT
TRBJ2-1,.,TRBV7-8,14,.,CASSLDGASNEQFF,TGTGCCAGCAGCTTAGACGGGGCATCTAATGAGCAGTTCTTC
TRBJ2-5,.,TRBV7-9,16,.,CASSSITGHPIPEQYF,TGTGCCAGCAGCTCGATTACGGGACACCCTATTCCAGAGCAGTACTTC
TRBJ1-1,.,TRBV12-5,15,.,CASGFGQLANTEAFF,TGTGCTAGTGGTTTCGGCCAGCTGGCTAACACTGAAGCTTTCTTT
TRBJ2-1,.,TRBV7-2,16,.,CASSSQAGSSYNEQFF,TGTGCCAGCAGCTCTCAGGCGGGGAGCTCCTACAATGAGCAGTTCTTC
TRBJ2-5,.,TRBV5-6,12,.,CASSWARETQYF,TGTGCCAGCAGCTGGGCCAGGGAGACCCAGTACTTC
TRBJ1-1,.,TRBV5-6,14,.,CASSFGAGVTEAFF,TGTGCCAGCAGCTTTGGGGCGGGGGTTACTGAAGCTTTCTTT
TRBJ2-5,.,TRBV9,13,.,CASSVASDETQYF,TGTGCCAGCAGCGTAGCTAGTGACGAGACCCAGTACTTC
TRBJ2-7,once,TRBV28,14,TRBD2,CASSIGTSAYEQYF,TGTGCCAGCAGTATCGGGACTAGCGCCTACGAGCAGTACTTC
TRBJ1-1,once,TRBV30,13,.,CAWSPGASNHNHF,TGTGCCTGGAGTCCCGGGGCGTCCAACCACAACCACTTT
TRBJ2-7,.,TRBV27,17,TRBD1,CASSRSFQGAQTYEQYF,TGTGCCAGCAGTCGAAGTTTTCAGGGGGCCCAGACCTACGAGCAGTACTTC